This T cell receptor beta chain was observed in a study of blood T cell repertoires in COVID-19. Across the whole study: PBMCs, B-cell-depleted T cells, or T cells provided the cDNA or gDNA that made up the material.

This CDR3 region has 18 residues. Original processing methods: Amplification of reference gene primers provided the estimated nucleated cell counts. Measured with immunoSEQ multiplex PCR; TCRdb has only the in-frame clones, and not every one. V, J and clone size are taken as reported in that table, and D and trimming were inferred from the DNA itself. The repertoire holds about 210,000 clones, with 70% to 90% as singletons. The sample was peripheral blood. This receptor was identified in a woman in her 70s with acute or convalescent COVID-19. The chain joins TRBV12-2 to TRBJ2-1; the D call of TRBD2 is as the table states it, not checked on the DNA. TRBV12-2 is designated a pseudogene. CDR3 region: CASRLAVVQRSSYNEQFF. The CDR3 region has the DNA TGTGCAAGTCGCTTAGCGGTGGTGCAGCGGTCCTCCTACAATGAGCAGTTCTTC.